A selection of T cell receptor beta chains follows, all from one sample in a study of blood T cell repertoires in COVID-19. Here immunoSEQ multiplex PCR was the method, and the copy in TCRdb shows in-frame clones only, minus some. Of about 170,000 clones listed, approximately 79% are singletons. The material sequenced was PBMCs or T cells enriched from blood (not recorded which). The receptors come from a woman aged 70 to 79 in a cohort exposed to, infected with or recovered from COVID-19 (not recorded which). Each CDR3 is given with its conserved first and last residue. The D gene is left open where the match is weak. The size field is filled for only some rows; it gives once, few, many or a size class.

>TRBJ1-2|NA|NA|TRBV9
TGTGCCAGCAGCGTAGGGGGCGCGGGAGGCTACACCTTC
CASSVGGAGGYTF
>TRBJ1-3|NA|NA|TRBV19
TGTGCCAGTAGGTCCTTCTCTGGAAACACCATATATTTT
CASRSFSGNTIYF
>TRBJ1-1|NA|NA|TRBV20-1
TGCAGTGCTAGTGCGGGAGCTAACACTGAAGCTTTCTTT
CSASAGANTEAFF
>TRBJ2-1|TRBD2|NA|TRBV10-3
TGTGCCATCAGAGGGTCTAGCGGGAGCTCCTACAATGAGCAGTTCTTC
CAIRGSSGSSYNEQFF
>TRBJ1-1|TRBD1|NA|TRBV6-5
TGTGCCAGCAGTTATGGACAGGGAGTAGGGAACACTGAAGCTTTCTTT
CASSYGQGVGNTEAFF
>TRBJ1-1|TRBD1|NA|TRBV7-9
TGTGCCAGCAGCCCGGAAGGACAGGGCCGGGCTTTCTTT
CASSPEGQGRAFF
>TRBJ2-5|NA|NA|TRBV27
TGTGCCAGCAGTTTATCACCCGAGAGGACCCAGTACTTC
CASSLSPERTQYF
>TRBJ1-1|NA|NA|TRBV5-1
TGCGCCAGCAGCTTGCTAGGGAACACTGAAGCTTTCTTT
CASSLLGNTEAFF
>TRBJ2-3|TRBD2|NA|TRBV24-1
TGTGCCACCGCGGGAGGGCTGGGAGATACGCAGTATTTT
CATAGGLGDTQYF
>TRBJ2-3|TRBD2|NA|TRBV11-3
TGTGCCAGCAGCTCTGGGACTAGCGGGAGTATATATACGCAGTATTTT
CASSSGTSGSIYTQYF
>TRBJ2-2|TRBD1|many|TRBV18
TGTGCCAGCTCACTCGACAGGGGGAACACCGGGGAGCTGTTTTTT
CASSLDRGNTGELFF
>TRBJ1-2|NA|NA|TRBV5-4
TGTGCCAGCGTACAGGCAGCTGCTAACTATGGCTACACCTTC
CASVQAAANYGYTF
>TRBJ1-1|NA|few|TRBV7-9
TGTGCCAGCAGCCTCATGGAGGGAAGGAGAACTGAAGCTTTCTTT
CASSLMEGRRTEAFF
>TRBJ2-5|TRBD1|NA|TRBV28
TGTGCCAGCAGTTTACCCGGGACAGGAGAGGAGACCCAGTACTTC
CASSLPGTGEETQYF
>TRBJ2-7|TRBD2|NA|TRBV4-3
TGCGCCAGCAGCCTGACTAGCGGGAGTTCGCGGGAGCAGTACTTC
CASSLTSGSSREQYF
>TRBJ1-4|NA|few|TRBV7-9
TGTGCCAGCAGCTTAGCCGTTCCTCGGCCGGGACATGGAAAACTGTTTTTT
CASSLAVPRPGHGKLFF
>TRBJ2-5|NA|NA|TRBV28
TGTGCCAGCAGTTTCCCCCTAACCCCCGGCGGGACAGATCAAGAGACCCAGTACTTC
CASSFPLTPGGTDQETQYF
>TRBJ1-2|TRBD1|once|TRBV4-2
TGTGCCAGCAGCCAACGACAGGGTATGGACTATGGCTACACCTTC
CASSQRQGMDYGYTF
>TRBJ1-3|NA|NA|TRBV28
TGTGCCAGCGGCCTCGCAGCCAGGACTTCTAGCGGGGGAAACACCATATATTTT
CASGLAARTSSGGNTIYF
>TRBJ2-2|TRBD1|NA|TRBV28
TGTGCCAGCAGTTTCGGGACAGGGCGAGCCGGGGAGCTGTTTTTT
CASSFGTGRAGELFF
>TRBJ2-3|NA|NA|TRBV4-2
TGTGCCAGCAGCTTAGCGCTACGTTACACAGATACGCAGTATTTT
CASSLALRYTDTQYF
>TRBJ2-7|NA|once|TRBV28
TGTGCCAGCAGCTACGGACAGTACGAGCAGTACTTC
CASSYGQYEQYF
>TRBJ2-2|NA|NA|TRBV4-1
TGCGCCAGCAGCCAAGATCCCGGACTACCGACCGGGGAGCTGTTTTTT
CASSQDPGLPTGELFF
>TRBJ2-3|NA|NA|TRBV18
TGTGCCAGCACAAATAAGGATACGCAGTATTTT
CASTNKDTQYF
>TRBJ1-2|TRBD1|NA|TRBV7-8
TGTGCCAGCAGCTTAGAATTGACAGGGTTCTATGGCTACACCTTC
CASSLELTGFYGYTF
>TRBJ2-1|TRBD2|NA|TRBV28
TGTGCCACTGTACTAGCGGGAGGGTACAATGAGCAGTTCTTC
CATVLAGGYNEQFF
>TRBJ1-4|NA|NA|TRBV29-1
TGCAGCGTTGTCGGGGGTGGCGATGCAACTAATGAAAAACTGTTTTTT
CSVVGGGDATNEKLFF
>TRBJ1-1|NA|NA|TRBV19
TGTGCCAGTAGTCCAGGCCCCACTGAAGCTTTCTTT
CASSPGPTEAFF
>TRBJ1-4|TRBD1|NA|TRBV27
TGTGCCAGCAGACAGGGGGCAGGGGAAAAACTGTTTTTT
CASRQGAGEKLFF
>TRBJ2-2|NA|once|TRBV4-2
TGTGCCTCAACAAGGCAGGGTAGGAACACCGGGGAGCTGTTTTTT
CASTRQGRNTGELFF
>TRBJ1-2|NA|NA|TRBV7-6
TGTGCCAGCAGCTTAGCAGGGACTGGGGGCTACACCTTC
CASSLAGTGGYTF
>TRBJ1-1|NA|NA|TRBV27
TGTGCCAGCACTCAATCGGGGTGGAACACTGAAGCTTTCTTT
CASTQSGWNTEAFF
>TRBJ2-7|TRBD2|NA|TRBV29-1
TGCAGCCTGGGTTGGCTAGCGGCCTACGAGCAGTACTTC
CSLGWLAAYEQYF
>TRBJ1-4|TRBD1|once|TRBV7-2
TGTGCCAGCAGCCACACAGGGGGGTATGAAAAACTGTTTTTT
CASSHTGGYEKLFF
>TRBJ2-2|NA|NA|TRBV19
TGTGCCAGTTCAACACAGTACACCGGGGAGCTGTTTTTT
CASSTQYTGELFF
>TRBJ2-7|NA|few|TRBV18
TGTGCCAGCTCACCACCGTCAGGGGTCTCCTACGAGCAGTACTTC
CASSPPSGVSYEQYF
>TRBJ2-2|TRBD1|NA|TRBV4-3
TGCGCCAGCAGCCAAGAGAGGACAGGGGGCGGCGGGTCTGGCGGGGAGCTGTTTTTT
CASSQERTGGGGSGGELFF
>TRBJ1-4|TRBD1|NA|TRBV28
TGTGCCAGCAGTCGGTCCGGGACAGGGGGAGAAAAACTGTTTTTT
CASSRSGTGGEKLFF
>TRBJ2-7|NA|NA|TRBV11-3
TGTGCCAGCAGCTTAGATCTTAGGAGCTACGAGCAGTACTTC
CASSLDLRSYEQYF
>TRBJ2-7|NA|NA|TRBV28
TGTGCCAGCACCCCCGGGGGGGCAGGGGGAAACGAGCAGTACTTC
CASTPGGAGGNEQYF
>TRBJ2-1|NA|NA|TRBV7-3
TGTGCCAGCAGCTTAAATGGTCCGCGGAACAATGAGCAGTTCTTC
CASSLNGPRNNEQFF
>TRBJ1-4|NA|NA|TRBV2
TGTGCCAGCACACCCGACAGACTTGAAAAACTGTTTTTT
CASTPDRLEKLFF
>TRBJ1-1|NA|NA|TRBV11-2
TGTGCCAGCAGCTTAGGAGGAGTCAACACTGAAGCTTTCTTT
CASSLGGVNTEAFF
>TRBJ2-3|TRBD2|NA|TRBV29-1
TGCAGCGTTCCGAGTAGCGGGAGCGATACGCAGTATTTT
CSVPSSGSDTQYF
>TRBJ2-2|NA|few|TRBV15
TGTGCCACCAGCCGAACGGTCAACGGGGAGCTGTTTTTT
CATSRTVNGELFF
>TRBJ2-7|TRBD2|once|TRBV5-4
TGTGCCAGCAGCCCGGGAGGGCGCGAGCAGTACTTC
CASSPGGREQYF
>TRBJ1-2|TRBD1|few|TRBV28
TGTGCCAGCAGTTTAGAGGGGGCTGGCAGCTCCTATGGCTACACCTTC
CASSLEGAGSSYGYTF
>TRBJ2-1|NA|NA|TRBV18
TGTGCCAGCTCAACCACGGTACAGAATGAGCAGTTCTTC
CASSTTVQNEQFF
>TRBJ2-3|NA|NA|TRBV7-2
TGTGCCAGCAGCTACGGCGGGTCAGATACGCAGTATTTT
CASSYGGSDTQYF
>TRBJ1-2|NA|NA|TRBV10-2
TGCGCCAGCAGTGAGACGGTGGTCGGTGGCTACACCTTC
CASSETVVGGYTF
>TRBJ1-6|TRBD1|few|TRBV19
TGTGCCAGTAGTATTGGGGGACAGGACAATTCACCCCTCCACTTT
CASSIGGQDNSPLHF
>TRBJ2-5|NA|NA|TRBV10-3
TGTGCCATCAGTGAGTCCATGGAGACCCAGTACTTC
CAISESMETQYF
>TRBJ2-1|TRBD2|few|TRBV27
TGTGCCAGCAGTTTTAAACTAGCGGGAAATGTCGCGAGGTTCTTC
CASSFKLAGNVARFF